This TCR beta chain stems from a study of response to subunit inactivated influenza vaccine. This CDR3 contains 15 residues. V was trimmed by 4 bases and J by 3 bases, leaving 16 bases between them. Germline V gene data show CDR1 as SQVTM and CDR2 as ANQGSEA. Whole-study results and caveats: It was the authors' suggestion that each seasonal influenza vaccination recruits few new T cells.

To note about this clonotype: Its target is unknown.

A single record per CDR3 protein comes from TCRdb applying MiXCR to the RT-PCR reads. There are 650,000 to 800,000 distinct CDR3 sequences in the sample; approximately 18% occur only once, and roughly 11% lies in the top ten. The rearrangement uses TRBV29-1 and TRBJ2-1; D unresolved. Sequenced material: PBMCs from blood, taken roughly 5 days after vaccination. This sequence was found in a man aged 50 to 60 who received an inactivated influenza vaccine. The CDR3 DNA sequence: TGCAGCGTTGTTGGCCTAGACAAAAACTACAATGAGCAGTTCTTC. Translated: CSVVGLDKNYNEQFF.